These T cell receptor beta chains were read from a single sample in a study of blood T cell repertoires in COVID-19. Only in-frame clones appear in the TCRdb table, and some are missing; sequencing was by immunoSEQ multiplex PCR. This sample has fewer than 350,000 clones, with roughly nine tenths found just once. The sample was peripheral blood. These receptors all stem from a woman in her sixties or seventies with COVID-19, enrolled during active disease. CDR3s include the opening cysteine and the closing phenylalanine or tryptophan. D genes are given only for firm matches. Clone size is shown for a subset of rows, as once, few, many or a class of expanded clone.

j_gene | v_gene | abundance | d_gene | CDR3nt | CDR3aa
TRBJ1-6 | TRBV3-1/TRBV3-2 | NA | NA | TGTGCCAGCAGCCACAAAAATTCACCCCTCCACTTT | CASSHKNSPLHF
TRBJ2-5 | TRBV9 | NA | TRBD2 | TGTGCCAGCAGCGTAGGCGATAGCGGGCAGTTCTACCAAGAGACCCAGTACTTC | CASSVGDSGQFYQETQYF
TRBJ1-2 | TRBV20-1 | few | NA | TGCAGTGCTACTACTAGGGTGGGCTACACCTTC | CSATTRVGYTF
TRBJ2-2 | TRBV3-1/TRBV3-2 | NA | TRBD2 | TGTGCCAGCAGCACCCCTCGGCCGGGGGGGAACACCGGGGAGCTGTTTTTT | CASSTPRPGGNTGELFF
TRBJ2-1 | TRBV12-3/TRBV12-4 | NA | TRBD2 | TGTGCCAGCAACCCGCGGGGGACCAGGCAGTTCTTC | CASNPRGTRQFF
TRBJ1-3 | TRBV18 | NA | NA | TGTGCCAGCTCACCAACGCAGGACTCTGGAAACACCATATATTTT | CASSPTQDSGNTIYF
TRBJ1-6 | TRBV28 | NA | NA | TGTGCCAGCAGTCCCAGGCCAGGCCATTCACCCCTCCACTTT | CASSPRPGHSPLHF
TRBJ2-3 | TRBV6-6 | NA | TRBD2 | TGTGCCAGCAGCACCAACTACGGGGAATCTAGCGGGGGGGCGATCACAGATACGCAGTATTTT | CASSTNYGESSGGAITDTQYF
TRBJ1-3 | TRBV7-9 | NA | NA | TGTGCCAGCAGCGCCATCGAGGGATCTGGAAACACCATATATTTT | CASSAIEGSGNTIYF
TRBJ1-1 | TRBV9 | once | NA | TGTGCCAGCAGCGCTCAGGGGAACACTGAAGCTTTCTTT | CASSAQGNTEAFF
TRBJ1-6 | TRBV6-5 | NA | TRBD1 | TGTGCCAGCAGTTCGCCGGGACAGAGAGTTAATTCACCCCTCCGCTTT | CASSSPGQRVNSPLRF
TRBJ2-2 | TRBV5-1 | NA | NA | TGCGCCAGCACCATCACAGGCGCGAACACCGGGGAGCTGTTTTTT | CASTITGANTGELFF
TRBJ1-2 | TRBV18 | NA | NA | TGTGCCAGCTCACCAGGGACTGCTAACTATGGCTACACCTTC | CASSPGTANYGYTF
TRBJ1-5 | TRBV7-9 | NA | NA | TGTGCCAGCAGCTTAGGGGGGGTTGACAATCAGCCCCAGCATTTT | CASSLGGVDNQPQHF
TRBJ2-7 | TRBV1 | few | NA | TGCACCAGCACCACTAGCGGTGATTCCTACGAGCAGTACTTC | CTSTTSGDSYEQYF
TRBJ2-3 | TRBV5-4 | NA | TRBD2 | TGTGCCAGCAGCTTGGAAGCGGGGCGTAGCACAGATACGCAGTATTTT | CASSLEAGRSTDTQYF